Presented here are 17 T cell receptor beta chains from one specimen sequenced in a study of T cell clones after liver transplantation. Assay: immunoSEQ multiplex PCR; the TCRdb copy retains only in-frame clones and omits some. The sample has 77,000 or so clones, about four fifths seen once. This specimen consisted of CD4+ T cells from blood, obtained 12 months after liver transplant. These receptors originate from a human patient who received a liver transplant. Part of the T cells may come from the graft donor.

The chain employs TRBV7-3 and TRBJ2-6; TRBD1 agrees at 8 bases. The V segment lost 5 bases and the J segment 6 bases; nucleotides outside the gene matches: 6. Germline loops: CDR1 SGHTA, CDR2 FQGTGA. The CDR3 totals 15 residues. This chain's CDR3 is CASSPGQVKANVLTF. CDR3 sequence (DNA): TGTGCCAGCAGCCCGGGACAGGTAAAGGCCAACGTCCTGACTTTC.

The chain is built from TRBV6-6 and TRBJ1-2; weak D call: TRBD1 (5 bases). CDR3 length equals 13 residues. CDR1 is MNHNY and CDR2 is SVGAGI in the germline V gene (reference sequence). Trimming left V 5 bases short and J 8 bases short, with 15 bases between. The CDR3 coding sequence is TGTGCCAGCAGTGATGGGACCCCTCGAGGCTACACCTTC. Protein: CASSDGTPRGYTF.

The chain is built from TRBV15 and TRBJ2-2; tentatively, D is TRBD1 (6 bases). V was pared by 5 bases and J by 6 bases, with 16 bases between. Germline V gene lookup returns CDR1 LNHNV and CDR2 YYDKDF (reference sequence). The CDR3 runs 15 residues. CDR3 amino acids: CATSGRHRVSGELFF. The CDR3 DNA is TGTGCCACCAGCGGAAGACACAGGGTATCCGGGGAGCTGTTTTTT.

The V call is TRBV10-1, the J call TRBJ1-3; 7 positions agree with TRBD1. Germline values: CDR1 WNHNN, CDR2 SYGVQD (reference sequence). The CDR3 is 15 amino acids. V shed 6 bases, J shed 0 bases, and the junction held 5 bases outside the gene matches. CDR3 amino acids: CASRAGTDSGNTIYF. CDR3 coding DNA: TGCGCCAGCAGGGCCGGGACAGACTCTGGAAACACCATATATTTT.

J is TRBJ2-5 and V is TRBV10-2; a possible D gene is TRBD2 (6 bases). Germline V gene lookup returns CDR1 WSHSY and CDR2 SAAADI. This CDR3 is built from 14 residues. V lost 5 bases to trimming and J lost 2 bases, with 12 bases between them. CDR3 loop: CASSFLAAQETQYF. The DNA for the CDR3 is TGCGCCAGCAGTTTTTTAGCGGCGCAAGAGACCCAGTACTTC.

The chain uses TRBV10-2 and TRBJ2-7; 10 positions match TRBD2. V lost 7 bases to trimming and J lost 3 bases; unmatched junction nucleotides: 15. CDR1 and CDR2 (germline): WSHSY, SAAADI. CDR3 length: 17 amino acids. CDR3 in DNA: TGCGCCAGCACCTCCCTTGATGGGGCTAGCGGGAGCTACGAGCAGTACTTC. This gives the protein CASTSLDGASGSYEQYF.

The chain carries TRBV15 and TRBJ2-7; D gene unclear. The CDR3 totals 13 residues. V lost 0 bases to trimming and J lost 3 bases, with 6 bases between them. Per the germline V gene, CDR1 is LNHNV and CDR2 is YYDKDF (reference sequence). The CDR3 protein is CATSRELYYEQYF. As DNA, the CDR3 is TGTGCCACCAGCAGAGAACTTTACTACGAGCAGTACTTC.

CDR3 in amino acids: CASSVVGHLSTDTQYF. The DNA of the CDR3 is TGTGCCAGCAGCGTAGTAGGACACCTGTCCACAGATACGCAGTATTTT. The chain carries TRBV9 and TRBJ2-3; a possible D gene is TRBD1 (5 bases). V lost 0 bases and J lost 2, with 13 bases in between. CDR1 and CDR2 (germline): SGDLS, YYNGEE. The CDR3 spans 16 residues.

The chain uses TRBV5-1 and TRBJ2-3, with D maybe TRBD1 (5 bases). Between the trimmed V and J ends, which lost 6 bases and 0 bases, there was a span of 17 bases. The CDR3 extends over 16 amino acids. The germline V gene has CDR1 SGHRS and CDR2 YFSETQ. This CDR3 is CASTTGQATSTDTQYF. CDR3 bases: TGCGCCAGCACCACCGGACAAGCGACTAGCACAGATACGCAGTATTTT.

The chain couples TRBV19 to TRBJ1-1; D remains unclear. This CDR3 region has 15 residues. Per germline, CDR1 LNHDA and CDR2 SQIVND (reference sequence). Between the trimmed V and J ends, which lost 0 bases and 1 base, there was a span of 9 bases. The CDR3 reads CASSIDGKRNTEAFF. The DNA for the CDR3 is TGTGCCAGTAGTATAGATGGGAAGAGGAACACTGAAGCTTTCTTT.

This chain joins TRBV5-1 and TRBJ1-5; D uncertain. Trimming took off 4 bases at V and 0 bases at J, with 17 bases between the two ends. CDR1 and CDR2 (germline): SGHRS, YFSETQ. The CDR3 totals 17 residues. The CDR3 spells CASSPDGPAYSNQPQHF. CDR3 nucleotide sequence: TGCGCCAGCAGCCCCGATGGTCCTGCATATAGCAATCAGCCCCAGCATTTT.

The rearrangement links TRBV28 to TRBJ1-2; 7 bases fit TRBD1. This CDR3 contains 15 residues. Germline CDR1 and CDR2: MDHEN and SYDVKM. V dropped 10 bases and J dropped 4; count of bases not matched to a gene: 15. The CDR3 region has the DNA TGTGCCACCGCCTCGAACGGACAGGTTTTCTATGGCTACACCTTC. This sequence encodes CATASNGQVFYGYTF.

The chain recombines TRBV21-1 with TRBJ2-7; TRBD1, the D gene given by the table, was not confirmed from the DNA. TRBV21-1 is shown as a pseudogene. The CDR3 contains 16 residues. As DNA, the CDR3 is TGTGCCAGCAGCACTCTGACAGGGTCGGAAACCTACGAGCAGTACTTC. Its translation: CASSTLTGSETYEQYF.

The J gene is TRBJ2-5, the V gene TRBV7-8; 12 bases are shared with TRBD2. With 1 base clipped from V and 6 bases from J, the junction kept 3 bases outside the gene matches. The CDR3 loop spans 15 amino acids. Germline V gene lookup returns CDR1 SGHVS and CDR2 FQNEAQ. The CDR3, as DNA: TGTGCCAGCAGCTTAGGACTAGCGGGAGAAAAGACCCAGTACTTC. It yields the protein CASSLGLAGEKTQYF.

For the CDR3, the DNA is TGTGCCAGCAGCAAGGGGACCAACGGGGAGACCCAGTACTTC. This encodes CASSKGTNGETQYF. The V call is TRBV7-9, the J call TRBJ2-5; D assignment may be TRBD1 or TRBD2 (5 bases each). Trimming shortened V by 5 bases and J by 5 bases, and 15 bases separated the two germline ends. The CDR3 length is 14 residues. CDR1 and CDR2 from the germline V gene are SEHNR and FQNEAQ (reference sequence).

V and J are TRBV7-3 and TRBJ2-2; no clear D. The CDR3 consists of 12 residues. Germline V gives CDR1 SGHTA, CDR2 FQGTGA. V lost 7 bases to trimming and J lost 3 bases, with 6 bases between them. CDR3 DNA: TGTGCCAGCACCGATTACACCGGGGAGCTGTTTTTT. This translates into CASTDYTGELFF. The complete variable domain, with remaining parts taken from reference TRBV7-3 and TRBJ2-2, reads GAGVSQTPSNKVTEKGKYVELRCDPISGHTALYWYRQSLGQGPEFLIYFQGTGAADDSGLPNDRFFAVRPEGSVSTLKIQRTERGDSAVYLCASTDYTGELFFGEGSRLTVL.

V gene TRBV18 combines with J gene TRBJ2-5; the D is unclear. Germline values: CDR1 KGHSH, CDR2 LQKENI. This CDR3 has 13 amino acids. With 2 bases removed from V and 2 bases from J, the gap between germline ends came to 6 bases. CDR3 in DNA: TGTGCCAGCTCACCAGGGTTTCAAGAGACCCAGTACTTC. Its protein is CASSPGFQETQYF.